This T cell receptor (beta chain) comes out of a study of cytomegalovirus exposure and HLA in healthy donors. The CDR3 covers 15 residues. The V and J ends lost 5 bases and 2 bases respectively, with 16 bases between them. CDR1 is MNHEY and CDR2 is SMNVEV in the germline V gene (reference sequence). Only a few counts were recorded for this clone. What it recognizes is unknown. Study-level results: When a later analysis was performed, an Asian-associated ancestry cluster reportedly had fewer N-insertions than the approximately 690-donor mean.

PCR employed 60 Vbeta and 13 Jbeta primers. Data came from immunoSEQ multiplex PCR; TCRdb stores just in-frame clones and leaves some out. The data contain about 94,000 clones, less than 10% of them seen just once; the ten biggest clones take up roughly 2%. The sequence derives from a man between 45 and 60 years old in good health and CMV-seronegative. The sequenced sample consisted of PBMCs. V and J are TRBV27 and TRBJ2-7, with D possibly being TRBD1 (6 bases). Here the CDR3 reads CASSPYRARPYEQYF. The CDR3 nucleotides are TGTGCCAGCAGTCCCTACAGGGCGCGGCCCTACGAGCAGTACTTC.